This record covers a single T cell receptor (beta chain). The data stem from a study of blood T cell repertoires in COVID-19. Turning to the study itself: Researchers got acute and convalescent COVID-19 samples from the United States, Italy and Spain. Sources were T cells, B-cell-depleted T cells, or PBMCs; the material itself was cDNA or gDNA.

V was trimmed by 4 bases and J by 1 base, leaving 11 bases between them. The CDR3 has 14 amino acids. Germline CDR1 is LNHDA and CDR2 is SQIVND (reference sequence). As originally analysed: Using reference gene primer amplification, nucleated cell counts were estimated. Method: immunoSEQ multiplex PCR; TCRdb's copy keeps in-frame clones and lacks some. D and trimming come from the DNA, and the V and J calls and clone size come from that table. The profile shows some 26,000 clones, around three quarters of them singletons. This TCR derives from a man aged 70 or older with acute or convalescent COVID-19. Sequencing used peripheral blood. This chain joins TRBV19 and TRBJ2-7, with no clear D. The CDR3 DNA sequence: TGTGCCAGTAGTAAAGGCGGCTATTCCTACGAGCAGTACTTC. Its protein is CASSKGGYSYEQYF.